The rows below give T cell receptor beta chains drawn from one sample of a study of blood T cell repertoires in COVID-19. Profiled with immunoSEQ multiplex PCR; TCRdb holds only in-frame clones, not every one. The data hold a few hundred thousand clones, with about 79% observed a single time. The sample comprised peripheral blood. These receptors all stem from a woman between 35 and 50 years old who had recovered from COVID-19. Both conserved end residues are part of each CDR3. A D gene is named only where the DNA matches it firmly. Not all rows give a size; the values are once, few, many and, for expanded clones, a class.

V gene	clone size	J gene	D gene	CDR3 DNA	CDR3 protein
TRBV9	.	TRBJ2-3	TRBD2	TGTGCCAGCAGCCCACGGACTAGCGGGAGCACAGATACGCAGTATTTT	CASSPRTSGSTDTQYF
TRBV9	.	TRBJ2-1	.	TGTGCCAGCAGCCCACGATCTTTGGACATCTCCTACAATGAGCAGTTCTTC	CASSPRSLDISYNEQFF
TRBV7-7	.	TRBJ2-2	.	TGTGCTAGCAGCCCGAACAGGAGCCCGAACACCGGGGAGCTGTTTTTT	CASSPNRSPNTGELFF
TRBV5-1	.	TRBJ2-2	.	TGCGCCAGCAGCGATTTCCGGACAGACACCGGGGAGCTGTTTTTT	CASSDFRTDTGELFF
TRBV5-1	.	TRBJ2-2	.	TGCGCCAGCAGCTTAAAACAGGGCAACGGGGAGCTGTTTTTT	CASSLKQGNGELFF
TRBV5-5	.	TRBJ2-7	TRBD1	TGTGCCAGCAGCTTGGGAGGGACAGGGGGCTACGAGCAGTACTTC	CASSLGGTGGYEQYF
TRBV7-2	.	TRBJ2-5	TRBD1	TGTGCCAGCAACTTATGGACAGGGGGCCAAGAGACCCAGTACTTC	CASNLWTGGQETQYF
TRBV29-1	once	TRBJ1-3	TRBD1	TGCAGCGTTACAGGACAGGTTGGAAACACCATATATTTT	CSVTGQVGNTIYF
TRBV7-2	once	TRBJ1-2	TRBD1	TGTGCCAGCAGCCAGGGACTAGGGGGCCATGGCTACACCTTC	CASSQGLGGHGYTF
TRBV19	.	TRBJ2-1	TRBD2	TGTGCCAGTAGTATTTTTCGGGGGGGCCCCAATGAGCAGTTCTTC	CASSIFRGGPNEQFF
TRBV9	.	TRBJ1-1	TRBD1	TGTGCCAGCAGCGTATCTATCTCCGGGACAGGCGTTGAAGCTTTCTTT	CASSVSISGTGVEAFF
TRBV18	.	TRBJ2-3	.	TGTGCCAGCTCACCGGAGGGTATTACGGATACGCAGTATTTT	CASSPEGITDTQYF
TRBV7-2	.	TRBJ2-5	.	TGTGCCAGCAGGGGCCTGCCGGGGGAGACCCAGTACTTC	CASRGLPGETQYF
TRBV10-3	.	TRBJ1-2	TRBD1	TGTGCCATCAGTACCGGGACAGAAAATGGCTACACCTTC	CAISTGTENGYTF
TRBV7-8	few	TRBJ1-3	.	TGTGCCAGCAGCCTTGACACCGTTTCTGGAAACACCATATATTTT	CASSLDTVSGNTIYF
TRBV6-5	.	TRBJ1-1	.	TGTGCCAGTCCGGGACAAGTGAACACTGAAGCTTTCTTT	CASPGQVNTEAFF
TRBV5-1	.	TRBJ2-3	.	TGCGCCAGCAGCTTGGGCGGGGTCATGACAGATACGCAGTATTTT	CASSLGGVMTDTQYF
TRBV29-1	.	TRBJ2-1	.	TGCAGCGTTGTTAGGGGTTCGAATGAGCAGTTCTTC	CSVVRGSNEQFF
TRBV7-9	.	TRBJ1-2	TRBD1	TGTGCCAGCAGCTTAGCCGACAGGGGTCACTATGGCTACACCTTC	CASSLADRGHYGYTF
TRBV19	.	TRBJ2-4	.	TGTGCCAGTAAAGGCGGTGGATTAGAAGCCAAAAACATTCAGTACTTC	CASKGGGLEAKNIQYF
TRBV2	.	TRBJ1-3	.	TGTGCCAGCAGTGAAAGGCGGGGGATGGTTGGGGGCTCTGGAAACACCATATATTTT	CASSERRGMVGGSGNTIYF
TRBV1	.	TRBJ1-3	.	TGCACCAGCAGCCACCTTCCCGGGACAGGGTCTGGAAACACCATATATTTT	CTSSHLPGTGSGNTIYF
TRBV3-1/TRBV3-2	few	TRBJ1-1	.	TGTGCCAGCAGCCAAGATACACAGAAAGCTTTCTTT	CASSQDTQKAFF
TRBV25-1	.	TRBJ1-3	.	TGTGCCAGCAGTGAACCGGGTGATGTCGAGAACACCATATATTTT	CASSEPGDVENTIYF
TRBV6-5	.	TRBJ2-7	.	TGTGCCAGCAGTTACCGCCTCGCCCGGGAGCAGTACTTC	CASSYRLAREQYF
TRBV20-1	many	TRBJ1-5	.	TGCAGTGCTAGTCCGACAGTTAGCAATCAGCCCCAGCATTTT	CSASPTVSNQPQHF
TRBV7-9	.	TRBJ1-4	TRBD1	TGTGCCAGCAGCGTAGGGGACAGAACTAATGAAAAACTGTTTTTT	CASSVGDRTNEKLFF
TRBV7-2	.	TRBJ1-5	.	TGTGCCAGCAGCCTACCAAATCAGCCCCAGCATTTT	CASSLPNQPQHF